This is a list of T cell receptor beta chains from one sample in a study of T-cell memory formation after mild COVID-19. TCRdb redid the calling of the 5' RACE reads with MiXCR, one entry per CDR3 protein. Of fewer than 700,000 distinct CDR3 sequences in the sample, less than 25% are singletons; the top ten hold around 7.7%. Material for sequencing was PBMCs or a T cell subset sorted from them (not recorded which). All receptors derive from an adult woman who had mild COVID-19 (a few samples of this study predate the infection). Cell type and time point are not known. CDR3s leave out the opening cysteine and the closing phenylalanine or tryptophan.

v_gene,j_gene,CDR3aa
TRBV15,TRBJ2-5,ATSRDLRETQY
TRBV29-1,TRBJ1-2,SVGQGGNYGYT
TRBV18,TRBJ1-1,ASSPPGVTTEAF
TRBV5-1,TRBJ1-1,ASSPTSGTEAF
TRBV6-1,TRBJ1-5,ASRKLEGGIQPQH
TRBV20-1,TRBJ1-2,SPIGGSFYGYT
TRBV2,TRBJ2-5,ASKDLETQY
TRBV29-1,TRBJ1-4,SASRGREKLF
TRBV7-2,TRBJ1-2,ASSLVSAGRDYGYT
TRBV5-1,TRBJ1-2,ASSLEGTGRRYT
TRBV5-1,TRBJ1-1,ASSLVGGDSTEAF
TRBV6-2/TRBV6-3,TRBJ2-7,ASSPSASGRIYEQY
TRBV7-2,TRBJ1-2,ASSLVPTLSEGYT
TRBV12-3/TRBV12-4,TRBJ2-7,ASSLWEGDYEQY
TRBV29-1,TRBJ2-7,SARRDASYEQY
TRBV20-1,TRBJ2-7,SARDSGQGVGEQY
TRBV6-6,TRBJ2-1,ASVSQIRPTSSYNEQF
TRBV7-8,TRBJ2-5,ASSSRVARTGAETQY
TRBV15,TRBJ2-7,ATSRERVSYEQY
TRBV20-1,TRBJ2-7,SAAGTGSEQY
TRBV6-5,TRBJ1-4,ASSYSGATNEKLF
TRBV12-3/TRBV12-4,TRBJ2-5,ASRVVGVGETQY
TRBV9,TRBJ1-3,ASRPDLTINTIY
TRBV15,TRBJ1-1,ATSRGAGQPNTEAF
TRBV20-1,TRBJ2-7,SARDGTVTYEQY
TRBV12-3/TRBV12-4,TRBJ1-1,ASSLYAGSTEAF
TRBV10-3,TRBJ2-5,AISPADRGDQY
TRBV5-1,TRBJ1-4,ASSILTGANEKLF
TRBV9,TRBJ2-3,ASSSGPTKGTDTQY
TRBV9,TRBJ2-1,ASSGYGAGGSYNEQF
TRBV5-1,TRBJ2-7,ASSFSPGQGHYEQY